This T cell receptor beta chain comes out of a study of blood T cell repertoires in COVID-19 (dated by TCRdb to 2018 to 2020). Context from the whole study: Collaborator samples came from the United States, Italy and Spain and covered acute and convalescent phases of COVID-19. Where HLA class I and class II types were available, the types were taken from metadata supplied by the sample provider, not from assay-based typing. The material from the prospective study consisted of cDNA or gDNA derived from T cells, B-cell-depleted T cells, or PBMCs. Sample metadata almost always included a de-identified subject ID, COVID-19 status, age in years and sex. Deeply sampled blood TCRbeta repertoires from subjects exposed to, actively infected with, or recovered from COVID-19 were included in the dataset. The repertoires were released in a freely available public database meant as a resource for research on the immune response to SARS-CoV-2. The samples were drawn from two sources: the first 160 participants of the ongoing ImmuneRACE study, and 1,000 to 1,500 subjects contributed by 6 global collaborators. Overall study outcomes, separate from this receptor: How much clinical and demographic metadata was included differed by source and by participant, and the metadata was provided uncurated.

Comments on this clone: The specificity of this receptor is unknown. Base quality data are lacking; no much larger clone is found one base away.

Whole blood was collected in K2EDTA tubes by collaborating institutions according to the institutions' own protocols. For TCRbeta analysis, collaborators shipped samples as frozen whole blood, isolated PBMCs, or DNA extracted from either of those sample types. There are 18 amino acids in the CDR3, from cysteine to phenylalanine inclusive. Here the CDR3 DNA is all that survives: 54 bases in frame from base 1. The germline V gene (reference sequence) yields LGHDT for CDR1 and YNNKEL for CDR2. V gives up 1 base and J gives up 0 bases, and the segment between their germline ends measures 13 bases. TCRbeta CDR3 regions were amplified from genomic DNA using the immunoSEQ Assay, a bias-controlled multiplex PCR. The study's own analysis went as follows. Nucleated cell counts per sample were estimated from amplification of reference gene primers within the assay. To quantify the absolute abundance of each unique TCRbeta CDR3 rearrangement, sequence reads were collapsed and filtered. For each sample, productive Simpson clonality was calculated by taking the square root of Simpson's diversity index across productive rearrangements. Held by TCRdb, this immuneACCESS table contains in-frame sequences only and omits some clones. Under half of the omission traces to an unresolved V gene where checked; the cause of the rest is unknown. D and trimming come from the DNA, and the V and J calls and clone size come from that table. The sample table lists 25,000 to 35,000 clones, around four fifths of them with a count of one. Roughly 8.5% of the sample is in the top ten clones.

The clonotype was recovered from a woman between 70 and 85 years old with active or convalescent COVID-19. The specimen sequenced was peripheral blood. The chain links TRBV3-1 (or the pseudogene TRBV3-2) with TRBJ2-6; perhaps TRBD1 is the D gene, with 5 bases matching. DNA sequence: TGTGCCAGCAGCCAAGTCGTAGGGGTCTTCTCTGGGGCCAACGTCCTGACTTTC. Protein translation: CASSQVVGVFSGANVLTF.